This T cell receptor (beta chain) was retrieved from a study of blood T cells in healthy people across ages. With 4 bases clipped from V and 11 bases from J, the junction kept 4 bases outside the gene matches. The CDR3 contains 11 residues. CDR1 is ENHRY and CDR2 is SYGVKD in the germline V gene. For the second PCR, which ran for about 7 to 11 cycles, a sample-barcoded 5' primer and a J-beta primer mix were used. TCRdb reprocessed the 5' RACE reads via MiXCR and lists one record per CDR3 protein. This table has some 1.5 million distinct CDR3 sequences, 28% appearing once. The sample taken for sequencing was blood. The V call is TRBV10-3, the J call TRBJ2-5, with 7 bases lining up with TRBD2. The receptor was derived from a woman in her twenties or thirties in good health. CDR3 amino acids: CAISAGREQYF. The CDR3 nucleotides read TGTGCCATCAGTGCCGGGCGGGAGCAGTACTTC.